Listed below are T cell receptor beta chains from one sample, sequenced in a study of blood T cells in healthy people across ages. TCRdb used MiXCR to reprocess the 5' RACE reads, holding one entry per CDR3 protein. The data show about 680,000 distinct CDR3 sequences, around 48% seen once. The sequencing input was blood. All receptors derive from a woman aged 55-69 years in good health. The CDR3 runs from the conserved cysteine through the conserved F or W. Fields, in order: clone size, J gene, D gene, V gene, CDR3 protein, CDR3 DNA. A D gene is named only where the DNA matches it firmly. Size values are once, few and many counts, or a class for expanded clones, and some rows have none.

- | TRBJ2-7 | TRBD1 | TRBV12-3/TRBV12-4 | CASSAQGALSYEQYF | TGTGCCAGCAGTGCTCAGGGGGCGCTTTCTTACGAGCAGTACTTC
- | TRBJ2-7 | TRBD2 | TRBV20-1 | CSARDSSLAGTHYEQYF | TGCAGTGCTAGAGACAGCAGTCTAGCGGGTACTCACTACGAGCAGTACTTC
- | TRBJ2-2 | - | TRBV5-5 | CASSLAAWGVNTGELFF | TGTGCCAGCAGCTTGGCCGCTTGGGGAGTGAACACCGGGGAGCTGTTTTTT
few | TRBJ2-7 | TRBD2 | TRBV6-6 | CASRPLAEYSYEQYF | TGTGCCAGCAGGCCACTAGCGGAGTACTCCTACGAGCAGTACTTC
- | TRBJ2-5 | - | TRBV18 | CASSPVGRAETQYF | TGTGCCAGCTCACCGGTGGGCAGGGCTGAGACCCAGTACTTC
- | TRBJ2-2 | - | TRBV27 | CASSLSPSLTGELFF | TGTGCCAGCAGTTTATCACCCTCATTGACCGGGGAGCTGTTTTTT
- | TRBJ2-3 | - | TRBV20-1 | CSAPRAEGGDTQYF | TGCAGTGCCCCCAGGGCGGAGGGGGGAGATACGCAGTATTTT
- | TRBJ1-1 | TRBD1 | TRBV4-3 | CASSQDGTGRYTEAFF | TGCGCCAGCAGCCAAGATGGGACAGGTCGGTACACTGAAGCTTTCTTT
- | TRBJ2-7 | - | TRBV6-6 | CASSYDELGPSYEQYF | TGTGCCAGCAGTTACGATGAATTAGGCCCCTCCTACGAGCAGTACTTC
- | TRBJ2-3 | TRBD2 | TRBV20-1 | CSASPTAGGTDTQYF | TGCAGTGCTAGCCCGACCGCGGGAGGCACAGATACGCAGTATTTT
- | TRBJ2-1 | - | TRBV7-2 | CASTSTIEQFF | TGTGCCAGCACCTCTACTATTGAGCAGTTCTTC
- | TRBJ1-5 | - | TRBV20-1 | CSATTGVKPQHF | TGCAGTGCTACGACAGGAGTTAAGCCCCAGCATTTT
- | TRBJ2-7 | TRBD2 | TRBV5-1 | CASSFLQRETEQYF | TGCGCCAGCAGCTTTTTGCAGCGGGAGACCGAGCAGTACTTC
- | TRBJ2-1 | - | TRBV9 | CASSVIQAGDNEQFF | TGTGCCAGCAGCGTAATCCAGGCAGGAGACAATGAGCAGTTCTTC
few | TRBJ1-2 | - | TRBV12-3/TRBV12-4 | CASSLLMVTYGYTF | TGTGCCAGCAGTTTACTTATGGTTACCTATGGCTACACCTTC
few | TRBJ2-7 | - | TRBV7-2 | CASSLAGLAGNEQYF | TGTGCCAGCAGCTTAGCAGGTCTAGCTGGCAACGAGCAGTACTTC
- | TRBJ2-3 | - | TRBV29-1 | CSVVGGPKGTDTQYF | TGCAGCGTTGTCGGCGGACCTAAGGGCACAGATACGCAGTATTTT
few | TRBJ2-1 | - | TRBV4-3 | CASSQNYNEQFF | TGCGCCAGCAGCCAGAACTACAATGAGCAGTTCTTC
few | TRBJ2-7 | TRBD2 | TRBV28 | CASTAGGNLYEQYF | TGTGCCAGCACAGCGGGAGGCAATCTTTACGAGCAGTACTTC
- | TRBJ2-7 | - | TRBV27 | CASSPTLAQSYEQYF | TGTGCCAGCAGTCCCACCTTAGCGCAGTCCTACGAGCAGTACTTC
- | TRBJ2-2 | - | TRBV24-1 | CATSETRTNTGELFF | TGTGCCACCAGTGAAACAAGGACGAACACCGGGGAGCTGTTTTTT
- | TRBJ2-3 | - | TRBV24-1 | CATSALGQASTSTDTQYF | TGTGCCACCAGTGCCCTGGGGCAGGCATCTACTAGCACAGATACGCAGTATTTT
- | TRBJ1-5 | - | TRBV7-9 | CASSRQASQPQHF | TGTGCCAGCAGTCGACAGGCTAGTCAGCCCCAGCATTTT